This is a list of T cell receptor beta chains from one sample in a study of T cell responses to AZD1222 COVID-19 vaccine. Sequencing used immunoSEQ multiplex PCR; TCRdb keeps in-frame clones, though not all of them. The sample lists about 98,000 clones, around 88% seen once, with 10% to 13% in the top ten. The material sequenced was peripheral blood, taken on day 0 of MenACWY control vaccination. These receptors all come from an adult in good health. Each CDR3 is given with its conserved first and last residue. A D gene is named only where the DNA matches it firmly. A clone size is listed for some rows: how often the clone was seen (once, few, many), or a class if it is expanded.

abundance,v_gene,d_gene,j_gene,CDR3nt,CDR3aa
NA,TRBV5-6,NA,TRBJ2-7,TGTGCCAGCAGCCAGGGTTTACCCTACGAGCAGTACTTC,CASSQGLPYEQYF
once,TRBV2,NA,TRBJ2-4,TGTGCCAGCAGGGTTGGTCCCAAAAACATTCAGTACTTC,CASRVGPKNIQYF
NA,TRBV7-8,NA,TRBJ1-2,TGTGCCAGCAGCGCCGGGGGCGTTACTCGCTACACCTTC,CASSAGGVTRYTF
NA,TRBV7-9,NA,TRBJ1-1,TGTGCCAGCAGCTTAGGCGGATTTGAAGCTTTCTTT,CASSLGGFEAFF
NA,TRBV5-1,NA,TRBJ1-4,TGCGCCAGCAGCCCCGGACCCTGGGGCACTAATGAAAAACTGTTTTTT,CASSPGPWGTNEKLFF
once,TRBV19,NA,TRBJ2-2,TGTGCCAGCAATGGACTCATGAACACCGGGGAGCTGTTTTTT,CASNGLMNTGELFF
NA,TRBV20-1,NA,TRBJ1-2,TGCAGTGCTAGTGTAATTGGCTACACCTTC,CSASVIGYTF
many,TRBV6-5,NA,TRBJ1-5,TGTGCCAGCAGCCGCGTCGACGTGACGGAGCCCCAGCATTTT,CASSRVDVTEPQHF
once,TRBV29-1,TRBD1,TRBJ2-2,TGCAGCGTGTCGACAGGGCCGAACACCGGGGAGCTGTTTTTT,CSVSTGPNTGELFF
NA,TRBV7-2,TRBD1,TRBJ2-5,TGTGCCAGCAGCCGGGACAGGGGGCTTGGGGAGACCCAGTACTTC,CASSRDRGLGETQYF
NA,TRBV5-1,TRBD1,TRBJ1-1,TGCGCCAGCAGCTCGGTCCAGGGGGCGCGAGACACTGAAGCTTTCTTT,CASSSVQGARDTEAFF
NA,TRBV7-2,TRBD1,TRBJ1-1,TGTGCCAGCAGCCCACAGGGGGGGGACACTGAAGCTTTCTTT,CASSPQGGDTEAFF
NA,TRBV11-2,NA,TRBJ1-2,TGTGCCAGCAGCCCCCACACTGGTCCCACTAGCGTTAACTATGGCTACACCTTC,CASSPHTGPTSVNYGYTF
NA,TRBV2,TRBD1,TRBJ1-2,TGTGCCAGCAGTGAAGGAGGGGGCTTTGGCTACACCTTC,CASSEGGGFGYTF
few,TRBV9,NA,TRBJ2-1,TGTGCCAGCAGCGGAACAGGTAACTCCTACAATGAGCAGTTCTTC,CASSGTGNSYNEQFF
NA,TRBV24-1,NA,TRBJ2-1,TGTGCCACCGGTCTCCTAGATGAGCAGTTCTTC,CATGLLDEQFF
NA,TRBV5-1,NA,TRBJ2-5,TGCGCCAGCAGCTTAGTCGGGACACAAGAGACCCAGTACTTC,CASSLVGTQETQYF